This T cell receptor beta chain was captured in a study of cytomegalovirus exposure and HLA in healthy donors. Across the study: Early released data comprised some 91 million unique TCRs from HLA-typed donors. Out of several hundred genotyped donors, about 76% belonged to the Caucasian-associated ancestry cluster. Whole-study findings and limits: TCR beta V- and J-gene trimming was later associated with a missense DCLRE1C variant.

Both 60 Vbeta primers and 13 Jbeta primers went into the PCR. The assay was immunoSEQ multiplex PCR, and TCRdb's table has in-frame clones only and misses some. The profile shows some 140,000 clones, about three quarters of them singletons. About this clone itself: The antigen remains undetermined.

The CDR3 has 15 amino acids. The V end was cut by 2 bases, the J end by 2 bases, with 10 bases between. Per the germline V gene, CDR1 is PRHDT and CDR2 is FYEKMQ (reference sequence). The genes are TRBV13 and TRBJ1-3; no clear D. This receptor was taken from a middle-aged woman in good health and CMV-seronegative. The sample comprised PBMCs. The CDR3 DNA follows: TGTGCCAGCAGCTTAACGGGGTCTCCTGGAAACACCATATATTTT. Protein sequence: CASSLTGSPGNTIYF.